The 8 T cell receptor beta chains in this list originate from one sample, sequenced in a study of blood T cell repertoires in COVID-19 (dated by TCRdb to the early 2020s). The library was generated by the immunoSEQ multiplex PCR assay. As stored in TCRdb, this immuneACCESS dataset retains in-frame rearrangements with V and J assigned. A fraction of the clones does not appear; measured against another copy, unresolved V genes explain less than half of the discrepancy, and the remainder lacks a known reason. Counted in this sample were roughly 70,000 clones; approximately 73% of them appeared once. About 15% of the sample comes from the top ten. The specimen sequenced was peripheral blood. All receptors derive from a man between 60 and 70 years old with COVID-19, enrolled during active disease.

J is TRBJ2-3 and V is TRBV19; 12 nucleotides agree with TRBD2. J lost 6 bases, V lost 5 bases, and 3 bases had no gene match. Germline assignment: CDR1 LNHDA and CDR2 SQIVND (reference sequence). This CDR3 is built from 14 residues. DNA of the CDR3: TGTGCCAGTAGTCCACTAGCGGGAGGCGATACGCAGTATTTT. This gives the protein CASSPLAGGDTQYF.

The chain couples TRBV11-3 to TRBJ2-3; TRBD2 aligns across 9 bases. The ends lost 3 bases at V and 2 bases at J; junction bases unmatched: 6. CDR1 and CDR2 (germline): SGHNT, YENEEA. The CDR3 sequence is 16 residues long. The CDR3 sequence is CASSFLSGGTTDTQYF. CDR3 coding DNA: TGTGCCAGCAGCTTCCTCAGCGGGGGGACCACAGATACGCAGTATTTT. The full variable domain, completed using reference TRBV11-3 and TRBJ2-3, is EAGVVQSPRYKIIEKKQPVAFWCNPISGHNTLYWYLQNLGQGPELLIRYENEEAVDDSQLPKDRFSAERLKGVDSTLKIQPAELGDSAVYLCASSFLSGGTTDTQYFGPGTRLTVL.

Comments on this clone: The same CDR3 is also encoded by other DNA sequences in this sample. The chain has TRBV11-3 and TRBJ2-3; D is unresolved. CDR1 and CDR2 (germline): SGHNT, YENEEA. Trimming left V 6 bases short and J 1 base short, with 5 bases between. CDR3 length equals 12 residues. This CDR3 is CASSRGTDTQYF. The CDR3 nucleotides are TGTGCCAGCAGTCGAGGCACAGATACGCAGTATTTT.

The chain links TRBV19 to TRBJ1-2; TRBD1 aligns across 7 bases. The V segment lost 7 bases and the J segment 8 bases; nucleotides outside the gene matches: 10. The CDR3 length is 13 residues. Germline assignment: CDR1 LNHDA and CDR2 SQIVND (reference sequence). CDR3 in amino acids: CASTPGGGEGYTF. The CDR3 coding sequence is TGTGCCAGTACCCCGGGAGGGGGCGAGGGCTACACCTTC.

This clone was recorded a few times. The rearrangement links TRBV5-1 to TRBJ2-7; possible D gene TRBD1, 6 bases. CDR3 length: 12 amino acids. Germline CDR1 is SGHRS and CDR2 is YFSETQ. Trimming left V 0 bases short and J 9 bases short, with 10 bases between. CDR3 residues: CASSLDLTGQYF. The CDR3 DNA reads TGCGCCAGCAGCTTGGATTTGACAGGGCAGTACTTC.

DNA of the CDR3: TGTGCCAGAGAAACCGGTCCTGGAAACACCATATATTTT. Encoded protein: CARETGPGNTIYF. This chain joins TRBV6-5 and TRBJ1-3; D gene ambiguous. V was shortened by 9 bases and J by 2 bases, with 11 bases between the two germline ends. The germline V gene encodes CDR1 MNHEY and CDR2 SVGAGI. CDR3 length: 13 residues.

The chain uses TRBV12-3 or TRBV12-4 and TRBJ1-2, with D unclear. V was trimmed by 6 bases and J by 4 bases, leaving 12 bases between them. The CDR3 consists of 13 residues. CDR3 bases: TGTGCCAGCAGCAGGACTGAAAGCTATGGCTACACCTTC. The encoded protein is CASSRTESYGYTF.

The V gene is TRBV18, the J gene TRBJ2-1, with TRBD2 identical over 7 bases. The CDR3 is 19 residues long. Trimming removed 2 bases from V and 5 bases from J; junction bases left unmatched: 18. Germline V CDR1 and CDR2: KGHSH, LQKENI. The CDR3 loop is CASSPSLMAGEFSDNEQFF. CDR3 nucleotides: TGTGCCAGCTCACCATCGTTAATGGCGGGGGAATTTAGCGACAATGAGCAGTTCTTC.